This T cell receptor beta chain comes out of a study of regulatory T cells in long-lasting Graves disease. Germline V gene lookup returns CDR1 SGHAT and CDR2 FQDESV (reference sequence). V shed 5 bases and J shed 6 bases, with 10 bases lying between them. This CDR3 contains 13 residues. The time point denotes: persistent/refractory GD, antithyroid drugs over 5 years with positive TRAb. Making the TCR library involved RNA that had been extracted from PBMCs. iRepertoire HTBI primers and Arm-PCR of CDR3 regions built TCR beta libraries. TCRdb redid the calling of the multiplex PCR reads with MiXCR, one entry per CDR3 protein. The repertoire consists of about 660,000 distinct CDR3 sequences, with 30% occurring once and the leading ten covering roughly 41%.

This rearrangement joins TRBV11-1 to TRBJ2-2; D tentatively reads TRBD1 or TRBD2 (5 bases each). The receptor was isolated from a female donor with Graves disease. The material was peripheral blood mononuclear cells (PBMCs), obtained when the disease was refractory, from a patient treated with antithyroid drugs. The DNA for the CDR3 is TGTGCCAGCAGCCTACGGGACCCCGGGGAGCTGTTTTTT. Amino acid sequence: CASSLRDPGELFF.